The present T cell receptor (beta chain) was sequenced within a study of T cells after yellow fever vaccination. Background on the study: When fractions had low cell numbers, they were prepared with SMART-Seq v4 Ultra Low Input.

Concerning this clonotype itself: Its antigen is not identified.

Points from the study as a whole: Reappearance after the booster was observed for most primary-vaccination clones (about 95% CD4, more than 70% CD8). High-abundance clonotypes from the bulk population could contaminate FACS-sorted repertoires.

Researchers made TCR cDNA using 5'RACE template switching, and this step added a universal primer site and UMIs. TCRdb re-called the 5' RACE reads through MiXCR, storing one row per CDR3 protein. Found here are about 630,000 distinct CDR3 sequences, around an eighth of them singletons; the top ten hold under 15%. CDR3 length equals 17 residues. With V trimmed by 6 bases and J by 5 bases, 14 bases remained unmatched. Germline CDR1 and CDR2: SGHTA and FQGNSA. The sequencing used PBMCs, collected on the day of the yellow fever booster vaccination. The sequence was obtained from a man younger than 40 who received the YFV17D yellow fever vaccine. The chain is built from TRBV7-2 and TRBJ2-3; 10 bases fit TRBD2. The CDR3 coding sequence is TGTGCCAGCAGTCCCGTTGCGGCTAGCGGGAGTAAAGATACGCAGTATTTT. Translated, it gives CASSPVAASGSKDTQYF.